The rows below give T cell receptor beta chains drawn from one sample of a study of blood T cell repertoires in COVID-19. Repertoires were generated with immunoSEQ multiplex PCR, while TCRdb's copy carries only in-frame clones and drops some. The sample gives fewer than 350,000 clones, about 88% of which show up once; just over 1% is in the top ten. The source material was PBMCs or T cells enriched from blood (not recorded which). The origin of the receptors is a woman younger than 45 who had been exposed to COVID-19. The CDR3 runs from the conserved cysteine through the conserved F or W. The D gene is left open where the match is weak. The size entry is marked missing in some rows and otherwise reads once, few, many or a size class.

j_gene	v_gene	len	abundance	d_gene	CDR3nt	CDR3aa
TRBJ2-7	TRBV5-4	14	-	TRBD2	TGTGCCAGCAGCTTGGAACTAGCGGCCTACGAGCAGTACTTC	CASSLELAAYEQYF
TRBJ2-7	TRBV7-8	16	-	-	TGTGCCAGCAGCTTAGCGAACGACAGACAAGCCTACGAGCAGTACTTC	CASSLANDRQAYEQYF
TRBJ2-1	TRBV6-5	15	-	-	TGTGCCAGCAGTCCTTTGGGGGAGGGGGTCCATGAGCAGTTCTTC	CASSPLGEGVHEQFF
TRBJ1-5	TRBV28	14	-	TRBD1	TGTGCCAGCAGGACGACAGGGAACAATCAGCCCCAGCATTTT	CASRTTGNNQPQHF
TRBJ2-7	TRBV27	16	-	-	TGTGCCAGCAGGATTCTCAGGGGTCCAAGCTCCTACGAGCAGTACTTC	CASRILRGPSSYEQYF
TRBJ2-7	TRBV5-1	15	-	TRBD1	TGCGCCAGCAGCCTACAGGGGAGCATTTTCCACGAGCAGTACTTC	CASSLQGSIFHEQYF
TRBJ2-7	TRBV5-1	14	-	-	TGCGCCAGCAGCTTGGATATGGCTAGCTACGAGCAGTACTTC	CASSLDMASYEQYF
TRBJ2-1	TRBV3-1/TRBV3-2	16	-	TRBD2	TGTGCCAGCAGCGCCCCGGGACTAGCGGGAGGCTCCGAGCAGTTCTTC	CASSAPGLAGGSEQFF
TRBJ2-7	TRBV6-5	15	-	TRBD1	TGTGCCAGCAGTTACTCGTATGACAGGGCCTACGAGCAGTACTTC	CASSYSYDRAYEQYF
TRBJ1-2	TRBV15	17	-	TRBD1	TGTGCCACCAGCAGAGGGTCGGGACAGCCGGGGGACTATGGCTACACCTTC	CATSRGSGQPGDYGYTF
TRBJ2-2	TRBV19	13	-	-	TGTGCCAGCAATCAACAGTTTTCCGGGGAGCTGTTTTTT	CASNQQFSGELFF
TRBJ2-7	TRBV18	15	-	TRBD2	TGTGCCAGCTCACCGGCTAGCGGGAGGCTCAACGAGCAGTACTTC	CASSPASGRLNEQYF
TRBJ2-7	TRBV19	14	-	TRBD1	TGTGCCAGTAGTATGACAGGGAGCTCCTACGAGCAGTACTTC	CASSMTGSSYEQYF
TRBJ1-5	TRBV13	15	-	-	TGTGCCAGCAGCTGGGGCAGGGCCACGGGTCAGCCCCAGCATTTT	CASSWGRATGQPQHF
TRBJ1-6	TRBV19	16	-	-	TGTGCCAGTAGTATTTGGGAAACAGGGTATAATTCACCCCTCCACTTT	CASSIWETGYNSPLHF
TRBJ2-2	TRBV5-1	16	-	TRBD2	TGCGCCAGCAGCGTCGGACTAGCGGGAGCCACCGGGGAGCTGTTTTTT	CASSVGLAGATGELFF
TRBJ2-1	TRBV19	15	-	-	TGTGCCAGTAGTATCTCGGCGGGGATCTACAATGAGCAGTTCTTC	CASSISAGIYNEQFF
TRBJ1-3	TRBV6-5	15	few	-	TGTGCCAGCAGTTACTCCGGGAGCTCTGGAAACACCATATATTTT	CASSYSGSSGNTIYF
TRBJ2-1	TRBV19	15	-	TRBD1	TGTGCCAGTAGTTTGGGACAGGGGGCCTACAATGAGCAGTTCTTC	CASSLGQGAYNEQFF
TRBJ1-5	TRBV28	14	-	-	TGTGCCAGCAAGGAAGGGGCGGGAAATCAGCCCCAGCATTTT	CASKEGAGNQPQHF
TRBJ2-7	TRBV21-1	14	-	-	TGTGCCAGCAGCCCCCCTGGGCTAATCTACGAGCAGTACTTC	CASSPPGLIYEQYF
TRBJ1-4	TRBV30	13	-	-	TGTGCCTGGAGAACGGGAGCTCTAGAAAAACTGTTTTTT	CAWRTGALEKLFF
TRBJ1-3	TRBV25-1	18	-	-	TGTGCCAGCAGTGAATCGTATATATTCGGACAGTCTGGAAACGCCATATATTTT	CASSESYIFGQSGNAIYF
TRBJ2-7	TRBV6-4	14	-	-	TGTGCCAGCAGTTCCAGCGGGACATCAATTGAACGGTACTTC	CASSSSGTSIERYF
TRBJ2-7	TRBV3-1/TRBV3-2	12	-	-	TGTGCCAGCAGCCAAGCAGCGCTCGAGCAGTACTTC	CASSQAALEQYF
TRBJ2-1	TRBV20-1	14	-	-	TGCAGTGCTAGTAGTGGCGGGATGGACAATGAGCAGTTCTTC	CSASSGGMDNEQFF
TRBJ1-6	TRBV11-3	12	-	-	TGTGCCAGCAGCTTAATCCAGGGCCGCCTCCACTTT	CASSLIQGRLHF
TRBJ2-5	TRBV28	19	-	TRBD1	TGTGCCAGCAGTTTGGGATCCATTGGCCGGGACAGGTTCCAAGAGACCCAGTACTTC	CASSLGSIGRDRFQETQYF
TRBJ1-5	TRBV2	13	-	-	TGTGCCAGCAACCAGCGGGGGAATCAGCCCCAGCATTTT	CASNQRGNQPQHF
TRBJ2-1	TRBV11-2	16	-	TRBD2	TGTGCCAGCAGCCGGGCAGCGGGAGGGTCCTACAATGAGCAGTTCTTC	CASSRAAGGSYNEQFF
TRBJ1-5	TRBV4-1	16	-	TRBD1	TGCGCCAGCAGCCAAGACGCCCCAGGGGGCGTCCAGCCCCAGCATTTT	CASSQDAPGGVQPQHF
TRBJ2-3	TRBV7-9	12	-	-	TGTGCCCTCCTAGTGGGCACAGATACGCAGTATTTT	CALLVGTDTQYF
TRBJ1-4	TRBV28	14	-	TRBD1	TGTGCCAGCAGTTCGGGACAGTTTAATGAAAAACTGTTTTTT	CASSSGQFNEKLFF
TRBJ2-1	TRBV15	18	-	TRBD2	TGTGCCACCAGCAGAGAAGGGGTAGCGGGTCACGGAGGCGATGAGCAGTTCTTC	CATSREGVAGHGGDEQFF
TRBJ1-1	TRBV28	17	-	TRBD1	TGTGCCAGCAGTTTAGATTGGTCGACAGGGATGAACACTGAAGCTTTCTTT	CASSLDWSTGMNTEAFF
TRBJ2-1	TRBV27	15	-	TRBD2	TGTGCCAGCAGTTACGGGACTAGCGGGAGGGGCGAGCAGTTCTTC	CASSYGTSGRGEQFF
TRBJ2-3	TRBV4-2	17	-	-	TGTGCCAGCAGCCGACGAACCGGGACTGTAAGCACAGATACGCAGTATTTT	CASSRRTGTVSTDTQYF